A single sample gave rise to the 17 T cell receptor beta chains below, sequenced in a study of human thymus T cells. Repertoires were generated with immunoSEQ multiplex PCR, while TCRdb's copy carries only in-frame clones and drops some. The sample has 65,000 to 90,000 clones, roughly 95% seen once. Obtained as resections during corrective heart surgery, the thymus tissue was then studied. Sequences were obtained from thymus tissue. The receptors were gathered from a girl in the first two years of life with a congenital heart defect but otherwise immunologically healthy.

This clone appeared once. The chain carries TRBV7-3 and TRBJ2-6; TRBD2 matches 7 bases. With V trimmed by 8 bases and J by 2 bases, 6 bases remained unmatched. The CDR3 runs to 15 residues. Germline CDR1 is SGHTA and CDR2 is FQGTGA. CDR3 sequence: CASGRGGAGANVLTF. CDR3 bases: TGTGCCAGCGGACGGGGAGGGGCTGGGGCCAACGTCCTGACTTTC.

The chain couples TRBV5-6 to TRBJ2-1, with 9 bases that match TRBD2. Germline CDR1 SGHDT, CDR2 YYEEEE. V dropped 4 bases and J dropped 4; count of bases not matched to a gene: 12. This CDR3 region has 17 residues. The CDR3 region has the DNA TGTGCCAGCAGCCCCTACCCTAGCGGGAATGCATACAATGAGCAGTTCTTC. Protein: CASSPYPSGNAYNEQFF.

The chain employs TRBV4-2 and TRBJ2-1; D is possibly TRBD1 or TRBD2 (6 bases each). The CDR3 covers 14 residues. In germline, CDR1 is LGHNA, CDR2 YNFKEQ. The V end was cut by 4 bases, the J end by 5 bases, with 12 bases between. CDR3 sequence reads: CASSPGERDNEQFF. CDR3 sequence (DNA): TGTGCCAGCAGCCCAGGGGAGCGGGACAATGAGCAGTTCTTC.

The CDR3 region is CASSQVPYRGAYEQYF. The CDR3 nucleotides read TGCGCCAGCAGCCAGGTACCTTACAGGGGGGCCTACGAGCAGTACTTC. This chain links TRBV4-1 with TRBJ2-7, with 8 positions matching TRBD1. The CDR3 loop spans 16 amino acids. The V segment lost 3 bases and the J segment 2 bases; nucleotides outside the gene matches: 9. Germline V lookup: CDR1 MGHRA, CDR2 YSYEKL.

J is TRBJ2-4 and V is TRBV10-2; D call uncertain. The CDR3 loop spans 15 amino acids. Trimming cost V 7 bases and J 3 bases, with 16 bases left between them. The germline CDR1 and CDR2 sequences are WSHSY and SAAADI. CDR3 coding DNA: TGCGCCAGCATCCCGGGCAGTTCTAGCAAAAACATTCAGTACTTC. Amino acid sequence: CASIPGSSSKNIQYF.

The rearrangement uses TRBV27 and TRBJ2-5; unclear D gene. Germline CDR1 reads MNHEY; CDR2 reads SMNVEV (reference sequence). Trimming removed 7 bases at V and 5 bases at J, with 5 bases between. The CDR3 has 10 amino acids. The CDR3 sequence: CASMTETQYF. The CDR3 nucleotides are TGTGCCAGCATGACGGAGACCCAGTACTTC.

V and J are TRBV7-9 and TRBJ1-1; D is unresolved. Germline V lookup: CDR1 SEHNR, CDR2 FQNEAQ (reference sequence). The V and J ends lost 2 bases and 3 bases respectively, with 10 bases between them. The CDR3 is 14 amino acids. The CDR3 DNA follows: TGTGCCAGCAGCTTACGGGTGACACACACTGAAGCTTTCTTT. Amino acids: CASSLRVTHTEAFF.

This clone is a singleton in its sample. V usage is TRBV6-1 and J usage is TRBJ2-2; 8 nucleotides match TRBD2. Germline CDR1 reads MNHNS; CDR2 reads SASEGT. The CDR3 consists of 19 residues. V lost 4 bases and J lost 5; bases outside the gene matches: 18. The CDR3 here is CASSARILSTGGRTGELFF. CDR3 DNA: TGTGCCAGCAGTGCTCGAATCCTAAGTACGGGAGGGCGGACCGGGGAGCTGTTTTTT.

This clone turned up a few times. The V call is TRBV7-6, the J call TRBJ2-5; D is uncertain. The CDR3 covers 13 residues. From germline, CDR1 is SGHVS and CDR2 FNYEAQ. V was pared by 0 bases and J by 5 bases, with 7 bases between. In nucleotides, the CDR3 is TGTGCCAGCAGCTTAGCGCTCCGTGAGACCCAGTACTTC. This gives the protein CASSLALRETQYF.

J is TRBJ1-2 and V is TRBV15, with TRBD1 matching 8 bases. The CDR3 contains 15 residues. Germline V gene data show CDR1 as LNHNV and CDR2 as YYDKDF (reference sequence). V lost 5 bases and J lost 3; bases outside the gene matches: 8. CDR3 amino acids: CATSGDRSGYYGYTF. CDR3 bases: TGTGCCACCAGCGGGGACAGGAGCGGCTACTATGGCTACACCTTC.

The chain carries TRBV30 and TRBJ2-5; D is possibly TRBD1 or TRBD2 (5 bases each). Germline lookup yields CDR1 GTSNPN and CDR2 SVGIG (reference sequence). The V and J ends lost 3 bases and 5 bases respectively, with 16 bases between them. This CDR3 is built from 14 residues. This CDR3 is CAWRAPGRIETQYF. CDR3 coding DNA: TGTGCCTGGAGAGCCCCGGGGCGGATCGAGACCCAGTACTTC.

The CDR3 bases are TGTGCCAGCAGCCTTAAAAAGGCCGGGGCGGGGAGCACAGATACGCAGTATTTT. This codes for CASSLKKAGAGSTDTQYF. The J gene is TRBJ2-3, the V gene TRBV16; TRBD2 is a possible D gene (6 bases). CDR3 length equals 18 residues. The germline gives CDR1 KGHSY, CDR2 FQNENV. Trimming shortened V by 4 bases and J by 0 bases, and 20 bases separated the two germline ends.

The rearrangement uses TRBV4-1 and TRBJ1-1; possibly TRBD1 for D (5 bases). CDR1 and CDR2 from the germline V gene are MGHRA and YSYEKL. CDR3 size: 18 residues. V dropped 0 bases and J dropped 3 bases, with 20 bases sitting between them. In nucleotides, the CDR3 is TGCGCCAGCAGCCAAGATCTTGTCGGGGCGCTCAGGGACACTGAAGCTTTCTTT. Translation: CASSQDLVGALRDTEAFF.

The rearrangement joins TRBV9 to TRBJ2-3, with D unresolved. The germline CDR1 and CDR2 sequences are SGDLS and YYNGEE. The germline V and J ends were trimmed by 2 bases and 2 bases, with 9 bases remaining between them. This CDR3 has 14 amino acids. The CDR3 loop is CASSVLAPTDTQYF. DNA of the CDR3: TGTGCCAGCAGCGTTTTGGCCCCCACAGATACGCAGTATTTT.

This chain links TRBV28 with TRBJ1-1, with D uncertain. V was trimmed by 6 bases and J by 5 bases, leaving 7 bases between them. Germline loops: CDR1 MDHEN, CDR2 SYDVKM. This CDR3 has 11 amino acids. The CDR3 coding sequence is TGTGCCAGCAGAATGGGGACTGAAGCTTTCTTT. It codes for CASRMGTEAFF. Full variable domain (missing parts from reference TRBV28 and TRBJ1-1): DVKVTQSSRYLVKRTGEKVFLECVQDMDHENMFWYRQDPGLGLRLIYFSYDVKMKEKGDIPEGYSVSREKKERFSLILESASTNQTSMYLCASRMGTEAFFGQGTRLTVV.

The chain is built from TRBV7-8 and TRBJ1-3, with D possibly TRBD1 on 5 matching bases. Germline CDR1 reads SGHVS; CDR2 reads FQNEAQ. The CDR3 runs to 17 residues. V was shortened by 1 base and J by 5 bases, with 18 bases between the two germline ends. The CDR3 sequence: CASSLVGLDRPRNTIYF. CDR3 nucleotide sequence: TGTGCCAGCAGCTTAGTCGGTCTCGACAGACCCAGAAACACCATATATTTT.

J is TRBJ2-7 and V is TRBV27, with 7 positions matching TRBD1. This CDR3 is built from 14 residues. Trimming took 5 bases from V and 2 from J; bases not matched to a gene: 6. Germline V gene data show CDR1 as MNHEY and CDR2 as SMNVEV (reference sequence). The CDR3 here is CASSTRQGAYEQYF. The CDR3 DNA is TGTGCCAGCAGTACCCGACAGGGCGCCTACGAGCAGTACTTC.